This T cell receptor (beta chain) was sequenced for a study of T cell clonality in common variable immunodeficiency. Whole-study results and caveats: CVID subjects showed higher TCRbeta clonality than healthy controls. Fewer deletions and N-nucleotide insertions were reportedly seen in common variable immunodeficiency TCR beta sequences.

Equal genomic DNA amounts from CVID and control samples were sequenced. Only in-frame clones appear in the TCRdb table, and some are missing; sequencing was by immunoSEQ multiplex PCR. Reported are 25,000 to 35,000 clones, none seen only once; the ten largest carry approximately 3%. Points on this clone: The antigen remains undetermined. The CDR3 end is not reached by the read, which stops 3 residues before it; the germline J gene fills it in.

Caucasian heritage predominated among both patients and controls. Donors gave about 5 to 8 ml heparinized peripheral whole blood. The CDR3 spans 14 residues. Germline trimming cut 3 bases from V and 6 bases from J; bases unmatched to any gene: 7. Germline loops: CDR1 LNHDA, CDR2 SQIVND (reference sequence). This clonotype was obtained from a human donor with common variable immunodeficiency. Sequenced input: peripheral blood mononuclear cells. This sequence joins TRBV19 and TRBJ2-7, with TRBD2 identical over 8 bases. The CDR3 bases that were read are TGTGCCAGTAGTATTGCGGCGGGAGGCTCCGAG. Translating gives CASSIAAGGSE. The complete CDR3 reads CASSIAAGGSEQYF.